The text below deals with one T cell receptor (beta chain). Its antigen is unidentified. A sample-barcoded 5' primer and a J-beta primer mix were used in a second PCR of about 7 to 12 cycles. One entry per CDR3 protein, called by TCRdb with MiXCR from the 5' RACE reads. The sample consists of over 600,000 distinct CDR3 sequences, more than 50% of them appearing once. These data come from a study of blood T cells in healthy people across ages. Notes on the study in general: It was held that diversity estimates obtained from one million T cells represented underestimates.

Germline loops: CDR1 LGHNA, CDR2 YNFKEQ. The V segment lost 1 base and the J segment 6 bases; nucleotides outside the gene matches: 3. The CDR3 spans 14 residues. Sequencing was performed on blood. The clonotype originates from a man aged 35 to 55 in good health. The rearrangement uses TRBV4-2 and TRBJ1-2; TRBD1 matches 9 bases. In nucleotides, the CDR3 is TGTGCCAGCAGCCAAGGGGACAGGGAACATGGCTACACCTTC. This sequence encodes CASSQGDREHGYTF.